The next 21 T cell receptor beta chains were all read from a single sample in a study of tumor and adjacent non-tumor tissue in lung cancer. TCRbeta libraries were built with three rounds of nested PCR, modified from ARM-PCR. A single record per CDR3 protein comes from TCRdb applying MiXCR to the multiplex PCR reads. The sample carries roughly 70,000 distinct CDR3 sequences, about three quarters recorded once. No cell sorting was done before RNA was extracted from the tissue. The material sequenced was lung tumor tissue. Receptor source: a man between 60 and 75 years old with non-small cell lung cancer.

Worth noting for this clonotype: Relative to the germline gene, one junction end is altered; a read error may explain this. The gene calls are TRBV20-1 and TRBJ2-5; D is perhaps TRBD2 (5 bases). Germline assignment: CDR1 DFQATT and CDR2 SNEGSKA (reference sequence). The CDR3 is 13 amino acids. CDR3 sequence (DNA): TGCGGTGCTAGCAAGGAAGCATCGGGGACCCAGTACTTC. This codes for CGASKEASGTQYF.

The chain carries TRBV12-3 or TRBV12-4 and TRBJ1-5; D not resolved. This CDR3 is built from 11 residues. Here the CDR3 DNA reads TGTGTCGGTGGCAACAATCAGCCCCAGCATTTT. Translating it yields CVGGNNQPQHF.

This clonotype has more than one count but fewer than ten. The chain combines TRBV30 with TRBJ2-1; 7 bases line up with TRBD2. The CDR3 loop spans 15 amino acids. Germline V CDR1 and CDR2: GTSNPN, SVGIG (reference sequence). Trimming took 3 bases from V and 5 from J; bases not matched to a gene: 10. CDR3 sequence: CAWRRRSSGNNEQFF. The CDR3 DNA is TGTGCCTGGAGGAGGAGGTCTAGCGGAAACAATGAGCAGTTCTTC.

Remarks on this clonotype: One end of the junction does not line up with germline, which may come from a read error. This chain connects TRBV12-3 or TRBV12-4 to TRBJ1-5; D remains ambiguous. This CDR3 is built from 13 residues. CDR3 coding DNA: TGTGCCAGCAGTTTTTCCAGACATGAGCCACAGCATTTT. Its protein is CASSFSRHEPQHF.

The chain is built from TRBV11-3 and TRBJ2-5; 9 bases map to TRBD2. V lost 11 bases to trimming and J lost 8 bases; unmatched junction nucleotides: 15. This CDR3 is built from 14 residues. Germline V gene data show CDR1 as SGHNT and CDR2 as YENEEA. The CDR3 DNA reads TGTGCCGGAAGCCCTAGCGGGGCCGGGGATACCCAGTACTTC. Encoded protein: CAGSPSGAGDTQYF.

The CDR3 spells CASAVVLTIDTQYF. CDR3 in DNA: TGCGCCAGCGCCGTCGTGTTGACGATAGATACGCAGTATTTT. V usage is TRBV10-1 and J usage is TRBJ2-3; D is undetermined. The CDR3 is 14 residues long. CDR1 is WNHNN and CDR2 is SYGVQD in the germline V gene (reference sequence). V was shortened by 8 bases and J by 5 bases, with 17 bases between the two germline ends.

The chain links TRBV10-3 to TRBJ2-5; D gene unclear. The V end lost 2 bases, the J end lost 5 bases, and 15 bases lay between the germline ends. The CDR3 loop spans 15 amino acids. Germline V gene sequence: CDR1 ENHRY, CDR2 SYGVKD. The CDR3 DNA sequence: TGTGCCATCAGTGAGATGGCGGACGGTCGGGAGACCCAGTACTTC. Residues: CAISEMADGRETQYF.

Concerning this clonotype itself: Its ends do not fully match the called genes, so a read error is possible. The chain uses TRBV11-1 and TRBJ2-1; the D gene is possibly TRBD1 (5 bases). Germline V lookup: CDR1 SGHAT, CDR2 FQDESV (reference sequence). The CDR3 spans 15 residues. The CDR3 is CASSPARVLDNELFF. The CDR3 coding sequence is TGTGCCAGCAGCCCCGCAAGGGTTTTGGACAATGAGCTGTTCTTC.

In its sample, this clonotype was seen a few times. Relative to the germline gene, one junction end is altered; a read error may explain this. The J gene is TRBJ2-7, the V gene TRBV6-1; D uncertain. CDR1 is MNHNS and CDR2 is SASEGT in the germline V gene. There are 16 residues in the CDR3. This CDR3 reads CTSSEAGAESSYEQYF. CDR3 in DNA: TGTACCAGCAGTGAGGCAGGAGCCGAAAGCTCCTACGAGCAGTACTTC.

For the CDR3, the DNA is TGTGCCTGTAGCTTAGGACCGTCCCGTGGCAATGAGCAGTTCTTC. This translates into CACSLGPSRGNEQFF. The V call is TRBV11-3, the J call TRBJ2-1, with D unclear. The length of the CDR3 is 15 residues. Trimming removed 11 bases at V and 6 bases at J, with 23 bases between. The V gene's germline CDR1 is SGHNT and CDR2 YENEEA.

Details on this clonotype: The CDR3 does not end in the conserved phenylalanine or tryptophan, so this is likely a read error. This chain connects TRBV12-3 or TRBV12-4 to TRBJ2-1; the D call may be TRBD1 or TRBD2 (5 bases each). This CDR3 region has 15 residues. The CDR3 spells CASSFPQWDHNEQFS. The CDR3, as DNA: TGTGCCAGTAGTTTCCCTCAGTGGGACCACAATGAGCAGTTCTCC.

The chain carries TRBV20-1 and TRBJ1-2; D possibly corresponds to TRBD1 (5 bases). Per the germline V gene, CDR1 is DFQATT and CDR2 is SNEGSKA (reference sequence). The CDR3 covers 12 residues. Trimming removed 4 bases at V and 6 bases at J, with 12 bases between. Here the CDR3 DNA reads TGCAGTGCTAAACGGCGGGACCATGGCTACACCTTC. It yields the protein CSAKRRDHGYTF.

Note on this clonotype: The CDR3 ends on some other residue instead of the conserved phenylalanine or tryptophan, so this is likely a read error. Because the CDR3's place on the DNA is in doubt, the DNA is left out and the CDR3 is given as listed by TCRdb. This chain links TRBV29-1 with TRBJ2-5. Counting both end residues, the CDR3 totals 14 amino acids. The V gene's germline CDR1 is SQVTM and CDR2 ANQGSEA. CDR3 loop: CSASHGYRQETQYL.

This clonotype came up a few times. The chain joins TRBV11-2 to TRBJ2-1; no reliable D call. Germline CDR1 reads SGHAT; CDR2 reads FQNNGV. V was clipped by 6 bases and J by 4 bases, with 28 bases between them. The CDR3 is 19 residues long. CDR3 bases: TGTGCCAGCAGGAAACGTATGCCCCGGTTTACGCAAGTTTACAATGAGCAGTTCTTC. This translates into CASRKRMPRFTQVYNEQFF. Filled out from reference TRBV11-2 and TRBJ2-1, the complete variable domain reads EAGVAQSPRYKIIEKRQSVAFWCNPISGHATLYWYQQILGQGPKLLIQFQNNGVVDDSQLPKDRFSAERLKGVDSTLKIQPAKLEDSAVYLCASRKRMPRFTQVYNEQFFGPGTRLTVL.

This clonotype was counted a single time. This chain uses TRBV11-3 with TRBJ2-5; TRBD2 matches at 9 bases. This CDR3 comprises 14 residues. V lost 10 bases, J lost 9 bases, and 15 bases stayed unmatched. Per germline, CDR1 SGHNT and CDR2 YENEEA. The CDR3 DNA sequence: TGTGCCAACAACCCTAGCGGGGCCGGGGAGGCCCAGTACTTC. This codes for CANNPSGAGEAQYF.

The chain recombines TRBV28 with TRBJ1-5; D is ambiguous. The germline V and J ends were trimmed by 7 bases and 9 bases, with 16 bases remaining between them. Germline V gives CDR1 MDHEN, CDR2 SYDVKM. The CDR3 covers 13 residues. The CDR3 region has the DNA TGTGCCAGCAACCAAGACCCCGGCCGGCCCCAGCATTTT. Its translation is CASNQDPGRPQHF.

This chain joins TRBV20-1 and TRBJ1-5, with D possibly being TRBD1 (5 bases). V shed 7 bases and J shed 1 base, with 29 bases lying between them. The length of the CDR3 is 19 residues. In germline, CDR1 is DFQATT, CDR2 SNEGSKA (reference sequence). CDR3 coding DNA: TGCAGTGGTAGGGGAGTGGGGAGGGGCTGGGATAAAAGCAATCAGCCCCAGCATTTT. Its translation is CSGRGVGRGWDKSNQPQHF.

The sample holds a few counts of this clonotype. The conserved phenylalanine or tryptophan is not found at the CDR3 terminus, so this likely reflects a read error. The V and J genes are TRBV7-8 and TRBJ2-7; 7 bases align to TRBD2. CDR3 length equals 13 residues. Germline assignment: CDR1 SGHVS and CDR2 FQNEAQ. V dropped 6 bases and J dropped 3; count of bases not matched to a gene: 5. The CDR3: CASSTGLDYEQYL. The CDR3 DNA is TGTGCCAGCAGTACCGGACTAGACTACGAGCAGTACCTC.

In regard to this clonotype: A clone one base away is much larger, so this may be a read error. The chain carries TRBV7-9 and TRBJ1-6; 9 bases fit TRBD1. The CDR3 totals 14 residues. CDR1 and CDR2 from the germline V gene are SEHNR and FQNEAQ (reference sequence). After removal of 5 bases from V and 10 bases from J, the junction contained 6 bases not matched to a gene. The DNA of the CDR3 is TGTGCCAGCAGCAGAGACAGGGGGTTCTCACCCCTCCACTTT. Translated, it gives CASSRDRGFSPLHF. Variable domain in full (rest from reference TRBV7-9 and TRBJ1-6): DTGVSQNPRHKITKRGQNVTFRCDPISEHNRLYWYRQTLGQGPEFLTYFQNEAQLEKSRLLSDRFSAERPKGSFSTLEIQRTEQGDSAMYLCASSRDRGFSPLHFGNGTRLTVT.

By share of the sample, this clonotype is medium-sized. The V call is TRBV20-1, the J call TRBJ1-2, with D possibly matching TRBD1 (5 bases). V dropped 5 bases and J dropped 8 bases, with 18 bases sitting between them. From germline, CDR1 is DFQATT and CDR2 SNEGSKA (reference sequence). This CDR3 is 13 amino acids long. This chain's CDR3 is CSARIVGGSGYTF. The CDR3 nucleotides read TGCAGTGCTCGTATAGTTGGGGGAAGCGGCTACACCTTC.

V gene TRBV6-5 combines with J gene TRBJ2-7; D is ambiguous. Trimming shortened V by 8 bases and J by 1 base, and 12 bases separated the two germline ends. The CDR3 consists of 13 residues. CDR1 is MNHEY, CDR2 SVGAGI, per germline. The CDR3 loop reads CASEGWQSYEQYF. DNA for the CDR3: TGTGCCAGCGAAGGGTGGCAGTCCTACGAGCAGTACTTC.